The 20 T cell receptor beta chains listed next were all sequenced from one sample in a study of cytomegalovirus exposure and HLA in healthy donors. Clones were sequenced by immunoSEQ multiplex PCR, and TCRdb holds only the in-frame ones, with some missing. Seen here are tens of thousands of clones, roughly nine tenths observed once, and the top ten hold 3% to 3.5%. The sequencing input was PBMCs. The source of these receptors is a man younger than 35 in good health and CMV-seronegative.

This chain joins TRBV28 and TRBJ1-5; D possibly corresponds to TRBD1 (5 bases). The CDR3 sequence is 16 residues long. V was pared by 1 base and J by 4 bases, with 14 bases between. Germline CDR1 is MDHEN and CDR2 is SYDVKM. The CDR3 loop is CASSLSSRQLNQPQHF. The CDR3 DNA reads TGTGCCAGCAGTTTATCTTCCAGACAGCTTAATCAGCCCCAGCATTTT.

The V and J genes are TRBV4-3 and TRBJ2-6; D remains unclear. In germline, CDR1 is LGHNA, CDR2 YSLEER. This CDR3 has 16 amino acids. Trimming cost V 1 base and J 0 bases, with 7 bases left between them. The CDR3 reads CASSQVVDSGANVLTF. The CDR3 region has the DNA TGCGCCAGCAGCCAAGTGGTAGACTCTGGGGCCAACGTCCTGACTTTC.

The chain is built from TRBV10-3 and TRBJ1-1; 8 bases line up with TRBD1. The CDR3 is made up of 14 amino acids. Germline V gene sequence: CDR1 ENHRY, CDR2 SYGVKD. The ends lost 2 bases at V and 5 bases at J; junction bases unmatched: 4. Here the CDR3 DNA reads TGTGCCATCAGTGAGCAGGGGGCTACAACTGAAGCTTTCTTT. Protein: CAISEQGATTEAFF.

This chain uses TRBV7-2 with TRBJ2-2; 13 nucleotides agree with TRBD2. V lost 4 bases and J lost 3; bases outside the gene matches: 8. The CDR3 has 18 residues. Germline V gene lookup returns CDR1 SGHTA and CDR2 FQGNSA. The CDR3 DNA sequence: TGTGCCAGCAGCTCGAAGTGGACTAGCGGGAGTTACACCGGGGAGCTGTTTTTT. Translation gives CASSSKWTSGSYTGELFF.

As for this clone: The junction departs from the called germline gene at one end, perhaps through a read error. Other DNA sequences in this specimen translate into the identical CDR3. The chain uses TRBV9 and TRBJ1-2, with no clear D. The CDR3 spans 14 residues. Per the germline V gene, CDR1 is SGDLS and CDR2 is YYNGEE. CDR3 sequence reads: CASSANNYNYGYTF. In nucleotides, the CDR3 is TGTGCTAGCAGCGCTAATAACTATAACTATGGCTACACCTTC.

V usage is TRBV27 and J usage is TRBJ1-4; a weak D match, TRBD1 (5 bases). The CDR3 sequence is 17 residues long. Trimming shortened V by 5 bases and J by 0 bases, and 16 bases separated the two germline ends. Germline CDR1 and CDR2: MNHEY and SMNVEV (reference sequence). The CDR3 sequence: CASSPRVPGATNEKLFF. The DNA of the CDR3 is TGTGCCAGCAGTCCCCGCGTTCCGGGGGCAACTAATGAAAAACTGTTTTTT.

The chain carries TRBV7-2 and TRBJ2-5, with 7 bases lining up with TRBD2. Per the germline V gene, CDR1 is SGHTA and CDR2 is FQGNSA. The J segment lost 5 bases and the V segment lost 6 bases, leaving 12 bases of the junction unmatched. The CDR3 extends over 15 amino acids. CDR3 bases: TGTGCCAGCAGACTAGCGAGCTACCCATGGGAGACCCAGTACTTC. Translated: CASRLASYPWETQYF.

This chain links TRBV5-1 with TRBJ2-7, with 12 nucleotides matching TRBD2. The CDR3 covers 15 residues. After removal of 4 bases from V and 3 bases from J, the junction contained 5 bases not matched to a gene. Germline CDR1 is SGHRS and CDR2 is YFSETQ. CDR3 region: CASSDRLAGVYEQYF. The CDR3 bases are TGCGCCAGCAGCGATCGACTAGCGGGAGTCTACGAGCAGTACTTC.

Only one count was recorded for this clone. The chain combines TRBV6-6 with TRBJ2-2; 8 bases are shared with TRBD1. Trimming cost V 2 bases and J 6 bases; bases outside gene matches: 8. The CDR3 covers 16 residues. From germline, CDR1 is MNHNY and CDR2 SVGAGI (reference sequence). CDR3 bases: TGTGCCAGCAGTTACGGTCAGGGGGCCAGACCCGGGGAGCTGTTTTTT. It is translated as CASSYGQGARPGELFF.

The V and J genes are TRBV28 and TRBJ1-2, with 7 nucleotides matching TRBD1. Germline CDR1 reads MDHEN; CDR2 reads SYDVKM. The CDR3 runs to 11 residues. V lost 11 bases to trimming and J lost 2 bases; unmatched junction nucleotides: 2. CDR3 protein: CAWGQNYGYTF. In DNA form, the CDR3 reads TGTGCCTGGGGACAGAACTATGGCTACACCTTC.

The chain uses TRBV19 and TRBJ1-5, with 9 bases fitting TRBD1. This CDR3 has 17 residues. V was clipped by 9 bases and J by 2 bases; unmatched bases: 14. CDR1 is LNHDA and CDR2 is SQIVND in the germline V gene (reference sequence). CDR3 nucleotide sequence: TGTGCCAGCCAGCCCGGGACAGGGTTCATGGGCAATCAGCCCCAGCATTTT. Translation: CASQPGTGFMGNQPQHF.

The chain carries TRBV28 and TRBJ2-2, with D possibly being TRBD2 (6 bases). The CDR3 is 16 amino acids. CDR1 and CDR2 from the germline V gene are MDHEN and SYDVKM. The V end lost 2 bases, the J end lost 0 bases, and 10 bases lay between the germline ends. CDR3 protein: CASSLPGGTNTGELFF. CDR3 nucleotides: TGTGCCAGCAGTTTACCTGGGGGGACGAACACCGGGGAGCTGTTTTTT.

The chain's CDR3 is CASSITSEEQQYF. DNA for the CDR3: TGTGCCAGCAGCATCACCTCCGAGGAGCAACAGTATTTT. The chain joins TRBV7-2 to TRBJ2-3; D gene ambiguous. The CDR3 has 13 amino acids. V dropped 5 bases and J dropped 12 bases, with 18 bases sitting between them. The germline gives CDR1 SGHTA, CDR2 FQGNSA.

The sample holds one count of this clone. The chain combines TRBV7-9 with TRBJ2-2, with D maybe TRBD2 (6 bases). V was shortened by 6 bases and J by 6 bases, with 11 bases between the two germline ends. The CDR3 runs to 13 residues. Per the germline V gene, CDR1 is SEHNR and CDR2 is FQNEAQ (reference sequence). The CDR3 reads CASSKEGPGELFF. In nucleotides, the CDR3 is TGTGCCAGCAGTAAGGAGGGCCCCGGGGAGCTGTTTTTT.

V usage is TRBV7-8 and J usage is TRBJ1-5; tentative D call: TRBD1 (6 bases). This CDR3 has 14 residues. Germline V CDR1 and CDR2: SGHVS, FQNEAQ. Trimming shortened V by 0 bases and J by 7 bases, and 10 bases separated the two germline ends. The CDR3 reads CASSLALGGQPQHF. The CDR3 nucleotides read TGTGCCAGCAGCTTAGCGTTAGGGGGACAGCCCCAGCATTTT.

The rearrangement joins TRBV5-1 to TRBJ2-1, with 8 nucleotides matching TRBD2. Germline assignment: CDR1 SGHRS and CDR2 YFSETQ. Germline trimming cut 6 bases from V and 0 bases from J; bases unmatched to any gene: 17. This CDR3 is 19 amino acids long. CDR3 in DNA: TGCGCCAGCAAGACCACGGGGGGGAGTAGTCGGAGCTCCTACAATGAGCAGTTCTTC. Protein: CASKTTGGSSRSSYNEQFF.

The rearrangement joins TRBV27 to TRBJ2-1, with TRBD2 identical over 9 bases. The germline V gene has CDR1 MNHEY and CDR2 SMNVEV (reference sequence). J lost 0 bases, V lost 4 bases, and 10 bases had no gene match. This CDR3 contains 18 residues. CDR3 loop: CASSSLAGEGLSYNEQFF. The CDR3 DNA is TGTGCCAGCAGTTCTTTAGCGGGAGAGGGGCTCTCCTACAATGAGCAGTTCTTC.

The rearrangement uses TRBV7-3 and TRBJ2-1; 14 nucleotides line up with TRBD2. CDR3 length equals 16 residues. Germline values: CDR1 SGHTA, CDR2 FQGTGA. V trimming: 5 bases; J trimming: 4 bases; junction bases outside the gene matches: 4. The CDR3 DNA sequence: TGTGCCAGCAGCCAGCGGACTAGCGGGAGGTACAATGAGCAGTTCTTC. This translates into CASSQRTSGRYNEQFF.

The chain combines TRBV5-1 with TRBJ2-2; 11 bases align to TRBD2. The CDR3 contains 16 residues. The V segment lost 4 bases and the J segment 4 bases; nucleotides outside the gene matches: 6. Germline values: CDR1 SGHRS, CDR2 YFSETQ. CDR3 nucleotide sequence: TGCGCCAGCAGCCCAACTAGCGGGAGTGCCACCGGGGAGCTGTTTTTT. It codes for CASSPTSGSATGELFF.

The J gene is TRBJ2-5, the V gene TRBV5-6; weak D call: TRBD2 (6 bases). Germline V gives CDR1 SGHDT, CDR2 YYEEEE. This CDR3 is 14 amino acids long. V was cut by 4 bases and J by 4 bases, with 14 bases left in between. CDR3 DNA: TGTGCCAGCAGCCCGGTGGGGGGAAGAGAGACCCAGTACTTC. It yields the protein CASSPVGGRETQYF. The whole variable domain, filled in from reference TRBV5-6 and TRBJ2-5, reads DAGVTQSPTHLIKTRGQQVTLRCSPKSGHDTVSWYQQALGQGPQFIFQYYEEEERQRGNFPDRFSGHQFPNYSSELNVNALLLGDSALYLCASSPVGGRETQYFGPGTRLLVL.